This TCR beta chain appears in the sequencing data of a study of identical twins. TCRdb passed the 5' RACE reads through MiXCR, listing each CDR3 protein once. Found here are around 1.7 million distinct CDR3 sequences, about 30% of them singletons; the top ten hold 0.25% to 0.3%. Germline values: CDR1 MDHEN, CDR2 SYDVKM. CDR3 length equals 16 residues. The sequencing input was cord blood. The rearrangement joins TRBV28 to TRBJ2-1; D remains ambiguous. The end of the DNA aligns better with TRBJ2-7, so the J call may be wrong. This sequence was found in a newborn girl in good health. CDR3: CASSLGPLTSYNEQYF. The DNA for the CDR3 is TGTGCCAGCAGTTTAGGGCCACTTACCTCCTACAATGAGCAGTACTTC.